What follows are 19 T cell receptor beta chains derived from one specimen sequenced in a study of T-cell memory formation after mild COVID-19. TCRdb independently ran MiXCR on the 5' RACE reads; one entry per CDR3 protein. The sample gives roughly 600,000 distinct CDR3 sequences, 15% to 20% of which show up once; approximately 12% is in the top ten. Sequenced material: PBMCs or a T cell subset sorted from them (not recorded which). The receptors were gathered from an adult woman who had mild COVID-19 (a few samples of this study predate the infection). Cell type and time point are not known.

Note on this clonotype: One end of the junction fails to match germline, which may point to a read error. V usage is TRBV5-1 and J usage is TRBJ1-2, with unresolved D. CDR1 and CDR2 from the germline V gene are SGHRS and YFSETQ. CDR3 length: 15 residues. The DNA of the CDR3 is TGCGCCAGCAGCTCCTCTCAAAGGGAGGACTATCGCTACACCTTC. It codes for CASSSSQREDYRYTF.

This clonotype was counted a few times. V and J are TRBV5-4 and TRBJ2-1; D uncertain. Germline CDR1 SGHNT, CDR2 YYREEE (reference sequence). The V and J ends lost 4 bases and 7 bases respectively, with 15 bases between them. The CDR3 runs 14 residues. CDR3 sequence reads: CASSPGVWWNEQFF. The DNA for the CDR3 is TGTGCCAGCAGCCCGGGCGTGTGGTGGAATGAGCAGTTCTTC.

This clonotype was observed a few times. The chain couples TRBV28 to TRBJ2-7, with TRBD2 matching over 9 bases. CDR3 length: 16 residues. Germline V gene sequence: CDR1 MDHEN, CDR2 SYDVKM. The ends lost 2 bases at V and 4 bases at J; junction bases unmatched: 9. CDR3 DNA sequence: TGTGCCAGCAGTTTAAGGGGAGCGGGGGGATATTACGAGCAGTACTTC. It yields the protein CASSLRGAGGYYEQYF.

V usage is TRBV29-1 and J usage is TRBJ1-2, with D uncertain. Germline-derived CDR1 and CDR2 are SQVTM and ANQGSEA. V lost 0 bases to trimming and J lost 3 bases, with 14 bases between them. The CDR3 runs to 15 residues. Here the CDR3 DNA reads TGCAGCGTTGAAGATCGGGTTAGCCTCGACTATGGCTACACCTTC. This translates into CSVEDRVSLDYGYTF.

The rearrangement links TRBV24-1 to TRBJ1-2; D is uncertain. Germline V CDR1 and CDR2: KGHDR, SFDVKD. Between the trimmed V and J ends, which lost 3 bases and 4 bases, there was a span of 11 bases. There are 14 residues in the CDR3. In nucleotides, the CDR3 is TGTGCCACCAGTGATCTCAACTACACCTATGGCTACACCTTC. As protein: CATSDLNYTYGYTF.

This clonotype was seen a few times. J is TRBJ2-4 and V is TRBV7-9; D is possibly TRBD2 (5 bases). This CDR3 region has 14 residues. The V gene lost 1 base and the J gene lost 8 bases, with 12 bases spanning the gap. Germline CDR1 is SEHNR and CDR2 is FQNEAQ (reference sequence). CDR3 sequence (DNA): TGTGCCAGCAGCTTAGGCGGGTTTCGGGACATTCAGTACTTC. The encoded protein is CASSLGGFRDIQYF. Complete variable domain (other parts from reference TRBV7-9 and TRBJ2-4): DTGVSQNPRHKITKRGQNVTFRCDPISEHNRLYWYRQTLGQGPEFLTYFQNEAQLEKSRLLSDRFSAERPKGSFSTLEIQRTEQGDSAMYLCASSLGGFRDIQYFGAGTRLSVL.

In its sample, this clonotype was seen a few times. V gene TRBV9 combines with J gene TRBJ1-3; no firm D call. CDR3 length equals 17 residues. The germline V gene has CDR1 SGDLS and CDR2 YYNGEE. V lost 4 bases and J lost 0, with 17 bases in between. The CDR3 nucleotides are TGTGCCAGCAGCCTCGCGGGAACAGAGACCTCTGGAAACACCATATATTTT. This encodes CASSLAGTETSGNTIYF.

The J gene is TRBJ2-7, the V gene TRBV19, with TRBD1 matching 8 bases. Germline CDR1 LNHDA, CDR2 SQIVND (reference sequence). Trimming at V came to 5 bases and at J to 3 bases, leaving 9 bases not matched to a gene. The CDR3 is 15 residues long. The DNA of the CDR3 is TGTGCCAGTAGTGACCCTGGGACAGGAGTCTACGAGCAGTACTTC. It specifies CASSDPGTGVYEQYF.

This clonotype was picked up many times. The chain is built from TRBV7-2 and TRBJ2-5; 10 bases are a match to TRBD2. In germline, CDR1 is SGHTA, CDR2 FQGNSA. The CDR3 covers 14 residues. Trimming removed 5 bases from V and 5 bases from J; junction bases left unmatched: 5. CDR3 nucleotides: TGTGCCAGCAGCCCTAGCGGGAGAGGGGAGACCCAGTACTTC. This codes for CASSPSGRGETQYF. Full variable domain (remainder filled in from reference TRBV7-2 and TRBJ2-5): GAGVSQSPSNKVTEKGKDVELRCDPISGHTALYWYRQSLGQGLEFLIYFQGNSAPDKSGLPSDRFSAERTGGSVSTLTIQRTQQEDSAVYLCASSPSGRGETQYFGPGTRLLVL.

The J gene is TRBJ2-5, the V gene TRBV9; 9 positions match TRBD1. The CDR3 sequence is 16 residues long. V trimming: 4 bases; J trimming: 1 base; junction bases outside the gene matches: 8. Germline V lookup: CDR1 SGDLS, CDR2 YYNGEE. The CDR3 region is CASSPGQGPVQETQYF. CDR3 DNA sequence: TGTGCCAGCAGCCCAGGACAGGGGCCGGTCCAAGAGACCCAGTACTTC.

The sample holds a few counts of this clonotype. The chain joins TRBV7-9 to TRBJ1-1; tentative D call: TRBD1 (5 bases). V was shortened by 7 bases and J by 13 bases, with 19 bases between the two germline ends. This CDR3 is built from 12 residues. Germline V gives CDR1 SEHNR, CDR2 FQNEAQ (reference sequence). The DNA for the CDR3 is TGTGCCAGCACCCTAAGGGACTCCAGTGGTTTCTTT. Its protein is CASTLRDSSGFF.

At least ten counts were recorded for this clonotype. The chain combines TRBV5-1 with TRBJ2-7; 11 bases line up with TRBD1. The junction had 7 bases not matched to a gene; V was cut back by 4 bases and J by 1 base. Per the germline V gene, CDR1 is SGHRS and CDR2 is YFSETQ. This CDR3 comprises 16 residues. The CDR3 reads CASSLAGTGGSYEQYF. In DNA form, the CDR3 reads TGCGCCAGCAGCCTAGCCGGGACAGGGGGTTCCTACGAGCAGTACTTC.

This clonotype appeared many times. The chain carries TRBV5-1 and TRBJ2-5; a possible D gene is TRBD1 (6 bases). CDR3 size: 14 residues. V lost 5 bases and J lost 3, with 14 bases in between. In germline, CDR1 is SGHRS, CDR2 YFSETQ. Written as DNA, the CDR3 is TGCGCCAGCAGAACTCGACAGGCGAAAGAGACCCAGTACTTC. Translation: CASRTRQAKETQYF.

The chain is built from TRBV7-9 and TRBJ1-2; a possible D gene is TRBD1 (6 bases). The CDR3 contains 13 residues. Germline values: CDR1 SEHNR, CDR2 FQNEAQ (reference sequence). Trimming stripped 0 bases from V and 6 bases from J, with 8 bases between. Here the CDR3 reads CASSLAQGHGYTF. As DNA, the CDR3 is TGTGCCAGCAGCTTAGCCCAGGGGCATGGCTACACCTTC.

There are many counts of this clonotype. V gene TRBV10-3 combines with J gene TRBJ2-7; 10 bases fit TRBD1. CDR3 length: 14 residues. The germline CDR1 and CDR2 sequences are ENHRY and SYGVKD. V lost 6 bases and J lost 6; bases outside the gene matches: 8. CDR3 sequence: CAISERTGGTEQYF. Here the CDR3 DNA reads TGTGCCATCAGCGAACGGACAGGGGGAACCGAGCAGTACTTC.

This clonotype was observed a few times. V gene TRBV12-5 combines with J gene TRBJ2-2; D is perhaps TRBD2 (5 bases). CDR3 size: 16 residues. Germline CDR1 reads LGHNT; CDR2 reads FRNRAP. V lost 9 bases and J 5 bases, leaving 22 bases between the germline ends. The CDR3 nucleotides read TGTGCTAGGGGCATCCCCAGCCGGTCGGGAACCGGGGAGCTGTTTTTT. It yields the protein CARGIPSRSGTGELFF.

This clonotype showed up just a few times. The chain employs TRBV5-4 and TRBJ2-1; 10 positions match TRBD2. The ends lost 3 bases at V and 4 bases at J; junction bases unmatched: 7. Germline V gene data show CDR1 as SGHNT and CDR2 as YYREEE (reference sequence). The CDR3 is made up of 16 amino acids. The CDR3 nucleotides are TGTGCCAGCAGCTCAGCGGGGGGGACGCTTTACAATGAGCAGTTCTTC. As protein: CASSSAGGTLYNEQFF.

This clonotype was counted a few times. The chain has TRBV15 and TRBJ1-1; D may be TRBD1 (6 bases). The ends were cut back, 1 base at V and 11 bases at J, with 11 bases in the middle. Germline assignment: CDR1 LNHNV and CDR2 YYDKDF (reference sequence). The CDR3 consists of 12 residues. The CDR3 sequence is CATSRGDTRAFF. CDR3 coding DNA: TGTGCCACCAGCAGAGGGGACACCCGGGCTTTCTTT.

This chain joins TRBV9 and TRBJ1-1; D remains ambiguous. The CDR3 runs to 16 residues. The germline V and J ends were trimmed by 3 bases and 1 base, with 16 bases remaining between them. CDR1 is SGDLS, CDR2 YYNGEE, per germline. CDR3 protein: CASSGSLDGANTEAFF. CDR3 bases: TGTGCCAGCAGCGGAAGCCTGGACGGAGCGAACACTGAAGCTTTCTTT.